This T cell receptor beta chain was captured by sequencing in a study of blood T cell repertoires in COVID-19. Turning to the study itself: Acute and convalescent COVID-19 specimens originated in the United States, Italy and Spain. T cells, B-cell-depleted T cells, or PBMCs provided the cDNA or gDNA that served as material.

Original processing methods: It was from reference gene primer amplification that nucleated cell counts were estimated. The data were produced by immunoSEQ multiplex PCR, yet TCRdb's version contains in-frame clones alone and is incomplete. V, J and clone size derive from that table, while D and trimming were established from the DNA sequence. The sample gives tens of thousands of clones, around nine tenths of which show up once; 20% to 25% is in the top ten. V lost 1 base, J lost 2 bases, and 6 bases lay in between. Germline assignment: CDR1 SGHTA and CDR2 FQGNSA. There are 13 residues in the CDR3. The sample comprised peripheral blood. The V gene is TRBV7-2, the J gene TRBJ2-7; no definite D call. This sequence originates from a man over 45 with active COVID-19. CDR3 amino acids: CASSLVQAYEQYF. In DNA form, the CDR3 reads TGTGCCAGCAGCTTAGTGCAGGCCTACGAGCAGTACTTC.